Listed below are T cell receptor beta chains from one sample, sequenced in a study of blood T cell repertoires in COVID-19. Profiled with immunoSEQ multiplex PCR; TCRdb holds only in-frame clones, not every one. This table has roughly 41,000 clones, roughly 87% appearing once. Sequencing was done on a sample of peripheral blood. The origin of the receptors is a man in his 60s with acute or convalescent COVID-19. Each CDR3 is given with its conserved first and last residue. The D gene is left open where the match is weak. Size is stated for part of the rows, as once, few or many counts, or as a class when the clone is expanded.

TGTGCCAGCAGCCCGGACAGGGGGCAGTACAATGAGCAGTTCTTC CASSPDRGQYNEQFF TRBJ2-1 TRBV7-3 TRBD1 NA
TGTGCCAGCAGCTCTCACCCCCCCTGGCCAAATCAGCCCCAGCATTTT CASSSHPPWPNQPQHF TRBJ1-5 TRBV21-1 NA NA
TGTGCCTGGACCGGGACAGCTACCGGGGAGCTGTTTTTT CAWTGTATGELFF TRBJ2-2 TRBV30 TRBD1 NA
TGTGCCAGCAGCCGTGCGGGGGCGAACACTGAAGCTTTCTTT CASSRAGANTEAFF TRBJ1-1 TRBV13 NA NA
TGTGCCAGCAGTGCGGACAGGACCCGACATGGCTACACCTTC CASSADRTRHGYTF TRBJ1-2 TRBV2 TRBD1 NA
TGTGCCAGTAGTCCCCGACAGGGAACCCACACTGAGCAGTTCTTC CASSPRQGTHTEQFF TRBJ2-1 TRBV19 TRBD1 NA
TGTGCCAGCCGGGTCAACACTGAAGCTTTCTTT CASRVNTEAFF TRBJ1-1 TRBV12-3/TRBV12-4 NA NA
TGCGCCAGCAGCTCCAGGGAAGAGACCCAGTACTTC CASSSREETQYF TRBJ2-5 TRBV5-1 NA NA
TGTGCCAGCAGTCCCAGGGATGGTGAAAAACTGTTTTTT CASSPRDGEKLFF TRBJ1-4 TRBV27 NA NA
TGTGCCAGTAGTATTGGGGAGACCTACAATGAGCAGTTCTTC CASSIGETYNEQFF TRBJ2-1 TRBV19 NA NA
TGTGCCAGCAGTGAGGGAGGGCCGGAGCATTTT CASSEGGPEHF TRBJ1-5 TRBV6-1 NA NA
TGTGCCACCAGCAGAGGACAGGACTCTGGAAACACCATATATTTT CATSRGQDSGNTIYF TRBJ1-3 TRBV15 NA NA
TGTGCCAGCTCACTACTGCAGGGGGTAACTGAAGCTTTCTTT CASSLLQGVTEAFF TRBJ1-1 TRBV18 TRBD1 NA
TGTGCCAGCAGTGAAGCCTACGGGGAGCTGTTTTTT CASSEAYGELFF TRBJ2-2 TRBV2 NA once
TGTGCCAGCAGCGGCAGACAGACGAACACTGAAGCTTTCTTT CASSGRQTNTEAFF TRBJ1-1 TRBV9 NA NA
TGTGCCAGCAGCTATAACAGTTACTCTGGAAACACCATATATTTT CASSYNSYSGNTIYF TRBJ1-3 TRBV7-9 NA once
TGTGCCAGTAGTATATTCTTCCTAGCGGGGGGTACTTATTCTAGCACAGATACGCAGTATTTT CASSIFFLAGGTYSSTDTQYF TRBJ2-3 TRBV19 TRBD2 NA
TGCGCCAGCAGCTTGGCCGAAGTAGGGGCGGAAGGCTACACCTTC CASSLAEVGAEGYTF TRBJ1-2 TRBV5-1 NA NA
TGTGCCACCAGCACCATAACAGGGGGCCTCACTGAAGCTTTCTTT CATSTITGGLTEAFF TRBJ1-1 TRBV24-1 TRBD1 once
TGTGCCAGCAGTTACCCCGGACAGGGAAAGAATTCACCCCTCCACTTT CASSYPGQGKNSPLHF TRBJ1-6 TRBV6-2/TRBV6-3 TRBD1 NA
TGTGCCAGCAGTTACGGGGGGAGGGGTGCTTCACCCCTCCACTTT CASSYGGRGASPLHF TRBJ1-6 TRBV6-5 NA NA
TGTGCCAGTAGTCCCCGGGGGGGCGATTCAGATACGCAGTATTTT CASSPRGGDSDTQYF TRBJ2-3 TRBV19 TRBD2 NA
TGTGCCAGCAGTTTTAAGGGGGACTATGGCTACACCTTC CASSFKGDYGYTF TRBJ1-2 TRBV6-6 NA NA
TGTGCCAGCAGCTTAGGACAGGCGATTTATGGCTACACCTTC CASSLGQAIYGYTF TRBJ1-2 TRBV13 NA NA
TGTGCCAGCAGGCCGCGCCAGGGGTTCTCTCAGCCCCAGCATTTT CASRPRQGFSQPQHF TRBJ1-5 TRBV6-5 NA few
TGTGCCAGCAGTACAGTAGCCAAAAACATTCAGTACTTC CASSTVAKNIQYF TRBJ2-4 TRBV6-5 NA NA
TGTGCCACCAGCTGGACTAGCGGGGGGCCCACAGATACGCAGTATTTT CATSWTSGGPTDTQYF TRBJ2-3 TRBV15 TRBD2 NA
TGTGCCAGCACCCAGGACGGACAGGGGATCTACGAGCAGTACTTC CASTQDGQGIYEQYF TRBJ2-7 TRBV5-4 TRBD1 NA
TGTGCCAGCAGTATTCGACAGGTAGGTACGTACGAGCAGTACTTC CASSIRQVGTYEQYF TRBJ2-7 TRBV27 NA NA
TGTGCCAGGATGACAGGGCCCAATAACTATGGCTACACCTTC CARMTGPNNYGYTF TRBJ1-2 TRBV2 TRBD1 NA
TGCAGCGTAGAAACAGCAAACACCATATATTTT CSVETANTIYF TRBJ1-3 TRBV29-1 NA NA
TGCAGTGCTACTGAGATAGCGGGGGGCTACAATGAGCAGTTCTTC CSATEIAGGYNEQFF TRBJ2-1 TRBV20-1 TRBD2 NA
TGCGCCAGCAGCCGACGGGACAGGGATATCTTTCAAGAGACCCAGTACTTC CASSRRDRDIFQETQYF TRBJ2-5 TRBV5-1 TRBD1 NA
TGTGCCAGCAGATTGGGGACAGGGAGGAACACTGAAGCTTTCTTT CASRLGTGRNTEAFF TRBJ1-1 TRBV6-6 TRBD1 NA
TGTGCCACCCCCGGGTCTTTAGATACGCAGTATTTT CATPGSLDTQYF TRBJ2-3 TRBV21-1 NA NA
TGCGCCAGCAGCCAGGCGGGAACCACAGATACGCAGTATTTT CASSQAGTTDTQYF TRBJ2-3 TRBV4-3 NA once
TGTGCCAGCAGTTACTCGAGGGGGAAAGAGAATCAGCCCCAGCATTTT CASSYSRGKENQPQHF TRBJ1-5 TRBV6-2/TRBV6-3 NA NA
TGTGCCAGCAGCTTAGCGGCAGGGATGAATTCACCCCTCCACTTT CASSLAAGMNSPLHF TRBJ1-6 TRBV7-2 NA NA
TGTGCCAGCAGCCCGCCGGGAGGGTACTCACCCCTCCACTTT CASSPPGGYSPLHF TRBJ1-6 TRBV11-1 NA NA
TGTGCCAGCAGCTGGACAGGGGGCTTTCAGCCCCAGCATTTT CASSWTGGFQPQHF TRBJ1-5 TRBV6-2/TRBV6-3 TRBD1 NA
TGTGCCAGCAGTTACTCGAGACAGGGGTACTATGGCTACACCTTC CASSYSRQGYYGYTF TRBJ1-2 TRBV6-5 TRBD1 NA
TGTGCCAGCAGCGCGGGACTGAGCCCTAGCACAGATACGCAGTATTTT CASSAGLSPSTDTQYF TRBJ2-3 TRBV7-2 NA once
TGTGCCAGCTCAACGAGCTCCTACGAGCAGTACTTC CASSTSSYEQYF TRBJ2-7 TRBV18 NA NA